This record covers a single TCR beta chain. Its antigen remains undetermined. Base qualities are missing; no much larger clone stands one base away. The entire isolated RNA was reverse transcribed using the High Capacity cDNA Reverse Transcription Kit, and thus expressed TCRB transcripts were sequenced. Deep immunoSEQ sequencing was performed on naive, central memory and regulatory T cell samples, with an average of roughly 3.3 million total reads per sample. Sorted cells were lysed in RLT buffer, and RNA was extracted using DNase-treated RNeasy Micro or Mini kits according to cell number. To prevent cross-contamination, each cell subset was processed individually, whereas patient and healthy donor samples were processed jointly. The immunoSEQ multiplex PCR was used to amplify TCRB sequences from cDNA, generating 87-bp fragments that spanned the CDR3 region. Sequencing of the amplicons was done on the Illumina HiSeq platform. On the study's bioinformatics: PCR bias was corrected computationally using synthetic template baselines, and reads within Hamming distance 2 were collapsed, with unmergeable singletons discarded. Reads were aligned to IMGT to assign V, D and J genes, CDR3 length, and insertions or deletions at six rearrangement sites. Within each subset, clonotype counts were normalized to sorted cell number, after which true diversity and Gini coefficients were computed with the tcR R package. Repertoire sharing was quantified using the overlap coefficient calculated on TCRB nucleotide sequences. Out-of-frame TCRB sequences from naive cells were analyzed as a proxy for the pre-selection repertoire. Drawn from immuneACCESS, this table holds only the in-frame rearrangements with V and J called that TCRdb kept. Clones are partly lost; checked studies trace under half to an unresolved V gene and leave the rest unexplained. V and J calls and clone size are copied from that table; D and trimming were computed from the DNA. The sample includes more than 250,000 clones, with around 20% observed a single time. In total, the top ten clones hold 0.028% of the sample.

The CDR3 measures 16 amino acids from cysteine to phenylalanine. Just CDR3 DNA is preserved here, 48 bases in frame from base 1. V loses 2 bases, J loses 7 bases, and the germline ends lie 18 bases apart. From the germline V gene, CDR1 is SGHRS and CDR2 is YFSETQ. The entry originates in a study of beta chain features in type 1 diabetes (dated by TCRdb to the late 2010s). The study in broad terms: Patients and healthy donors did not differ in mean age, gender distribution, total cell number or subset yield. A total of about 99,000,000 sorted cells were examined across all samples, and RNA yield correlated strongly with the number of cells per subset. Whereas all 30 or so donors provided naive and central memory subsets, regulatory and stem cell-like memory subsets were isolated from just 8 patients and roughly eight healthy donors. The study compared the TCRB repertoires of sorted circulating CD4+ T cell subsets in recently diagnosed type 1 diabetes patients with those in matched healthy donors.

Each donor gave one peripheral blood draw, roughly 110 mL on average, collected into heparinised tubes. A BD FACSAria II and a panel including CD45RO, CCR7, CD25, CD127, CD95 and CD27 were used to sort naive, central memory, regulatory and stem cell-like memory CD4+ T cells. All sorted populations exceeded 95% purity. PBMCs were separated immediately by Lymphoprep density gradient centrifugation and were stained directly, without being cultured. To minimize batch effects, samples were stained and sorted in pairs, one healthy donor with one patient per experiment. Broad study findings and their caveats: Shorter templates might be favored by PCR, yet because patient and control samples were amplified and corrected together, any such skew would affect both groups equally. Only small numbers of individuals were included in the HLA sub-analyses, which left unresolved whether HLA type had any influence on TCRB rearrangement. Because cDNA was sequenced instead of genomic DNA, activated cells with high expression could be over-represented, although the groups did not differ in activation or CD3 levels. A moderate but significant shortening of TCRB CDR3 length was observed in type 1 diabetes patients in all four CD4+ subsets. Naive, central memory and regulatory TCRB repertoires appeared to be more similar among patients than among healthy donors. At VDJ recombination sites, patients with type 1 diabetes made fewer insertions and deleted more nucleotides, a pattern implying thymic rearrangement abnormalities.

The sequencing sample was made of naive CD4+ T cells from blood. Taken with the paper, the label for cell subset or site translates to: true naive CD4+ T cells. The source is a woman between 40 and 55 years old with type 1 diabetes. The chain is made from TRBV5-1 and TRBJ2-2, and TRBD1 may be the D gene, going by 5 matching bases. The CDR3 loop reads CASSLGHTNGGGELFF. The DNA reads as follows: TGCGCCAGCAGCTTAGGACACACGAACGGTGGCGGGGAGCTGTTTTTT.